These 29 T cell receptor beta chains originate from one sample sequenced in a study of cytomegalovirus exposure and HLA in healthy donors. A multiplex PCR was run with 60 Vbeta primers and 13 Jbeta primers. Method: immunoSEQ multiplex PCR; TCRdb's copy keeps in-frame clones and lacks some. The data show some 130,000 clones, around four fifths seen once. Sequencing input: PBMCs. Source of these receptors: a young man in good health.

This rearrangement joins TRBV5-1 to TRBJ2-1; 10 nucleotides align to TRBD2. This CDR3 region has 17 residues. Trimming removed 3 bases from V and 9 bases from J; junction bases left unmatched: 15. Germline loops: CDR1 SGHRS, CDR2 YFSETQ. DNA of the CDR3: TGCGCCAGCAGCTATCCCTCACCAACTAGCGGGGCGGGTGAGCAGTTCTTC. It encodes CASSYPSPTSGAGEQFF.

The chain couples TRBV5-4 to TRBJ2-5; D not certain. V was shortened by 4 bases and J by 5 bases, with 6 bases between the two germline ends. The germline gives CDR1 SGHNT, CDR2 YYREEE (reference sequence). The CDR3 contains 11 residues. The CDR3, as DNA: TGTGCCAGCAGCCTCGCGGAGACCCAGTACTTC. The encoded protein is CASSLAETQYF. Full variable domain (remainder filled in from reference TRBV5-4 and TRBJ2-5): ETGVTQSPTHLIKTRGQQVTLRCSSQSGHNTVSWYQQALGQGPQFIFQYYREEENGRGNFPPRFSGLQFPNYSSELNVNALELDDSALYLCASSLAETQYFGPGTRLLVL.

This clone was seen a single time. The chain combines TRBV4-1 with TRBJ2-3, with 10 bases identical to TRBD1. V dropped 1 base and J dropped 1; count of bases not matched to a gene: 8. Per germline, CDR1 MGHRA and CDR2 YSYEKL. The CDR3 extends over 18 amino acids. The CDR3, as DNA: TGCGCCAGCAGCCAAGTGGCCTCCGGGACAGGGGGCACAGATACGCAGTATTTT. It is translated as CASSQVASGTGGTDTQYF.

The chain joins TRBV11-2 to TRBJ1-1, with TRBD1 matching over 7 bases. V shed 8 bases, J shed 0 bases, and the junction held 9 bases outside the gene matches. The CDR3 is made up of 15 amino acids. From germline, CDR1 is SGHAT and CDR2 FQNNGV. CDR3 DNA: TGTGCCAGCCGTCGTACAGGGGACTTGAACACTGAAGCTTTCTTT. Protein product: CASRRTGDLNTEAFF. Filled out from reference TRBV11-2 and TRBJ1-1, the complete variable domain reads EAGVAQSPRYKIIEKRQSVAFWCNPISGHATLYWYQQILGQGPKLLIQFQNNGVVDDSQLPKDRFSAERLKGVDSTLKIQPAKLEDSAVYLCASRRTGDLNTEAFFGQGTRLTVV.

In its sample, this clone was seen a few times. The V gene is TRBV9, the J gene TRBJ2-5; the match to TRBD2 covers 8 bases. Germline CDR1 and CDR2: SGDLS and YYNGEE. With V trimmed by 4 bases and J by 4 bases, 15 bases remained unmatched. CDR3 length equals 17 residues. CDR3 residues: CASSQFLLGLVTETQYF. For the CDR3, the DNA is TGTGCCAGCAGCCAATTTCTCTTGGGACTAGTGACAGAGACCCAGTACTTC.

The chain is built from TRBV2 and TRBJ1-5, with D perhaps TRBD1 (5 bases). Trimming took off 7 bases at V and 5 bases at J, with 15 bases between the two ends. This CDR3 is 14 amino acids long. Germline V gene data show CDR1 as SNHLY and CDR2 as FYNNEI. The CDR3 DNA is TGTGCCAGCAACCCCCAGGGCGTCCATCAGCCCCAGCATTTT. This sequence encodes CASNPQGVHQPQHF.

The chain couples TRBV27 to TRBJ2-5; D may be TRBD2 (7 bases). The germline CDR1 and CDR2 sequences are MNHEY and SMNVEV (reference sequence). Deletions cut 3 bases from V and 4 bases from J, with 15 bases between. The CDR3 loop spans 15 amino acids. This CDR3 reads CASSFLGGTPETQYF. In DNA, the CDR3 is TGTGCCAGCAGTTTCCTCGGGGGGACACCAGAGACCCAGTACTTC.

This clone came up once. The chain links TRBV6-6 to TRBJ2-5, with 12 bases fitting TRBD2. Germline CDR1 MNHNY, CDR2 SVGAGI (reference sequence). This CDR3 has 12 amino acids. V dropped 5 bases and J dropped 12; count of bases not matched to a gene: 4. The CDR3 nucleotides read TGTGCCAGCAGTCTGACTAGCGGGAGAGAGTACTTC. Translated, it gives CASSLTSGREYF.

The rearrangement uses TRBV19 and TRBJ2-7, with 7 bases matching TRBD1. The V gene's germline CDR1 is LNHDA and CDR2 SQIVND (reference sequence). Germline trimming cut 6 bases from V and 3 bases from J; bases unmatched to any gene: 5. This CDR3 has 13 residues. CDR3 region: CASSTGVIYEQYF. The CDR3 DNA is TGTGCCAGTAGCACAGGGGTCATCTACGAGCAGTACTTC.

This chain links TRBV19 with TRBJ2-7; no clear D. Germline loops: CDR1 LNHDA, CDR2 SQIVND (reference sequence). V shed 4 bases and J shed 3 bases, with 10 bases lying between them. This CDR3 has 13 amino acids. The CDR3 region has the DNA TGTGCCAGTAGTACCACACCAGGCTACGAGCAGTACTTC. Translation: CASSTTPGYEQYF.

This rearrangement joins TRBV7-9 to TRBJ2-1, with 8 positions matching TRBD2. The CDR3 extends over 17 amino acids. The J segment lost 4 bases and the V segment lost 1 base, leaving 9 bases of the junction unmatched. From germline, CDR1 is SEHNR and CDR2 FQNEAQ (reference sequence). CDR3 coding DNA: TGTGCCAGCAGCTTAGTCCCTCTAGCGGGCAGATACAATGAGCAGTTCTTC. This codes for CASSLVPLAGRYNEQFF.

This chain joins TRBV10-2 and TRBJ2-1, with 7 bases lining up with TRBD1. V dropped 2 bases and J dropped 6; count of bases not matched to a gene: 10. This CDR3 has 16 residues. Per the germline V gene, CDR1 is WSHSY and CDR2 is SAAADI. As DNA, the CDR3 is TGCGCCAGCAGTGAGCCAATGACAGGGAGTGGCAATGAGCAGTTCTTC. It translates to CASSEPMTGSGNEQFF.

This sequence joins TRBV5-1 and TRBJ2-1; 9 bases agree with TRBD2. The CDR3 is made up of 16 amino acids. CDR1 and CDR2 (germline): SGHRS, YFSETQ. The J segment lost 3 bases and the V segment lost 2 bases, leaving 6 bases of the junction unmatched. DNA of the CDR3: TGCGCCAGCAGCTTAGTAGCGGGAGCCATCTACAATGAGCAGTTCTTC. Its translation is CASSLVAGAIYNEQFF.

This chain links TRBV7-9 with TRBJ1-5, with D possibly matching TRBD1 (6 bases). The CDR3 is 16 amino acids. CDR1 is SEHNR, CDR2 FQNEAQ, per germline (reference sequence). Deletions cut 6 bases from V and 9 bases from J, with 24 bases between. This CDR3 reads CASRVGHQTQLWPQHF. The CDR3 coding sequence is TGTGCCAGCAGGGTGGGACATCAAACTCAGTTATGGCCCCAGCATTTT.

The chain is built from TRBV4-3 and TRBJ2-2; 8 bases line up with TRBD2. CDR3 length: 16 amino acids. V was clipped by 4 bases and J by 9 bases; unmatched bases: 13. Germline assignment: CDR1 LGHNA and CDR2 YSLEER. CDR3 DNA: TGCGCCAGCAGCCTCAGGGCTAGCGGGCCACCCCGGGAGCTGTTTTTT. It yields the protein CASSLRASGPPRELFF.

V gene TRBV6-1 combines with J gene TRBJ2-1, with a weak D call TRBD2 (6 bases). This CDR3 contains 15 residues. V lost 3 bases and J 6 bases, leaving 15 bases between the germline ends. The V gene's germline CDR1 is MNHNS and CDR2 SASEGT. DNA of the CDR3: TGTGCCAGCAGTGAGGGCACTTGGGGGGTCAATGAGCAGTTCTTC. Translated: CASSEGTWGVNEQFF.

The J gene is TRBJ1-3, the V gene TRBV9; weak D call: TRBD1 (6 bases). This CDR3 spans 14 amino acids. Deletions cut 0 bases from V and 3 bases from J, with 7 bases between. CDR1 and CDR2 (germline): SGDLS, YYNGEE. CDR3 sequence reads: CASSVEGGGNTIYF. Here the CDR3 DNA reads TGTGCCAGCAGCGTAGAAGGGGGTGGAAACACCATATATTTT.

The sample holds one count of this clone. The chain carries TRBV18 and TRBJ2-3; TRBD2 aligns across 7 bases. Per germline, CDR1 KGHSH and CDR2 LQKENI. This CDR3 is 15 amino acids long. Germline trimming cut 2 bases from V and 1 base from J; bases unmatched to any gene: 3. Written as DNA, the CDR3 is TGTGCCAGCTCACCATTGGGGGGGGGCACAGATACGCAGTATTTT. It codes for CASSPLGGGTDTQYF.

The genes are TRBV14 and TRBJ2-2; TRBD1 aligns across 8 bases. The germline V gene encodes CDR1 SGHDN and CDR2 FVKESK. This CDR3 has 15 residues. V lost 1 base, J lost 4 bases, and 2 bases stayed unmatched. CDR3 region: CASSQVDRVTGELFF. Written as DNA, the CDR3 is TGTGCCAGCAGCCAAGTGGACAGGGTCACCGGGGAGCTGTTTTTT.

CDR3 sequence reads: CASSLGGGSSYNEQFF. The CDR3 DNA is TGTGCCAGCAGCTTAGGGGGAGGGAGCTCCTACAATGAGCAGTTCTTC. This chain connects TRBV11-3 to TRBJ2-1; 7 bases align to TRBD2. Germline V gives CDR1 SGHNT, CDR2 YENEEA. This CDR3 contains 16 residues. V trimming: 1 base; J trimming: 0 bases; junction bases outside the gene matches: 3.

This rearrangement joins TRBV28 to TRBJ2-5; 7 nucleotides match TRBD1. V lost 3 bases to trimming and J lost 1 base; unmatched junction nucleotides: 5. CDR1 and CDR2 from the germline V gene are MDHEN and SYDVKM. The CDR3 loop spans 15 amino acids. The CDR3, as DNA: TGTGCCAGCAGTTTCGGGACAGCCCCCCAAGAGACCCAGTACTTC. Amino acid sequence: CASSFGTAPQETQYF.

The count of this clone is one. The V gene is TRBV27, the J gene TRBJ1-1; unclear D gene. Deletions cut 7 bases from V and 4 bases from J, with 13 bases between. This CDR3 has 13 amino acids. The V gene's germline CDR1 is MNHEY and CDR2 SMNVEV (reference sequence). The DNA for the CDR3 is TGTGCCAGCAAGCCCGGGGTGGGCACTGAAGCTTTCTTT. It translates to CASKPGVGTEAFF.

The chain carries TRBV7-8 and TRBJ2-1; tentative D call: TRBD2 (6 bases). Trimming took off 5 bases at V and 7 bases at J, with 27 bases between the two ends. Germline V gene lookup returns CDR1 SGHVS and CDR2 FQNEAQ. The CDR3 has 18 amino acids. The CDR3 here is CASSQAPAGISGYNEQFF. CDR3 DNA: TGTGCCAGCAGCCAGGCCCCGGCGGGAATCAGTGGTTATAATGAGCAGTTCTTC.

The rearrangement joins TRBV10-2 to TRBJ1-2, with a possible D match to TRBD1 (5 bases). The germline CDR1 and CDR2 sequences are WSHSY and SAAADI. The CDR3 is made up of 17 amino acids. The V end was cut by 0 bases, the J end by 5 bases, with 19 bases between. The CDR3 DNA reads TGCGCCAGCAGTGAGTCGAGGTTGGCCTCAGGGAGGTATGGCTACACCTTC. It specifies CASSESRLASGRYGYTF.

This clone has more than one count but fewer than ten. The V call is TRBV5-1, the J call TRBJ2-5, with 9 bases fitting TRBD1. The germline V gene has CDR1 SGHRS and CDR2 YFSETQ. This CDR3 has 13 residues. After removal of 4 bases from V and 6 bases from J, the junction contained 4 bases not matched to a gene. CDR3: CASSRTGEQTQYF. The DNA for the CDR3 is TGCGCCAGCAGCAGGACAGGGGAACAGACCCAGTACTTC.

This sequence joins TRBV6-5 and TRBJ1-4, with a possible D match to TRBD1 (5 bases). This CDR3 is 15 amino acids long. V lost 2 bases and J 4 bases, leaving 11 bases between the germline ends. The germline V gene has CDR1 MNHEY and CDR2 SVGAGI. This CDR3 reads CASSYGDSLNEKLFF. The CDR3 region has the DNA TGTGCCAGCAGTTACGGCGACAGCCTTAATGAAAAACTGTTTTTT.

The rearrangement links TRBV5-1 to TRBJ2-1; 8 bases are a match to TRBD1. The CDR3 runs to 15 residues. Germline trimming cut 5 bases from V and 2 bases from J; bases unmatched to any gene: 6. CDR1 and CDR2 from the germline V gene are SGHRS and YFSETQ. CDR3 region: CASRQIQGAYNEQFF. CDR3 coding DNA: TGCGCCAGCAGACAAATACAGGGGGCCTACAATGAGCAGTTCTTC.

The chain carries TRBV28 and TRBJ2-7; 8 bases are shared with TRBD2. The ends lost 6 bases at V and 5 bases at J; junction bases unmatched: 9. The CDR3 runs to 14 residues. In germline, CDR1 is MDHEN, CDR2 SYDVKM. CDR3 sequence: CASSYPGLVNEQYF. In nucleotides, the CDR3 is TGTGCCAGCAGCTACCCGGGACTAGTAAACGAGCAGTACTTC.

This chain uses TRBV6-1 with TRBJ2-7, with D maybe TRBD1 (5 bases). V shed 2 bases and J shed 3 bases, with 11 bases lying between them. This CDR3 spans 14 amino acids. Per germline, CDR1 MNHNS and CDR2 SASEGT. The CDR3 reads CASSELVRVYEQYF. DNA for the CDR3: TGTGCCAGCAGTGAATTAGTCAGGGTCTACGAGCAGTACTTC.